Listed below are T cell receptor beta chains from one sample, sequenced in a study of blood T cell repertoires in COVID-19. Sequenced by immunoSEQ multiplex PCR; TCRdb stores in-frame clones only, minus some. The sample lists roughly 260,000 clones; 75% to 85% were seen once. The material sequenced was peripheral blood. Receptor source: a woman in her seventies with acute or convalescent COVID-19. The CDR3 runs from the conserved cysteine through the conserved F or W. The D gene is left open where the match is weak. Not all rows give a size; the values are once, few, many and, for expanded clones, a class.

D gene	V gene	J gene	clone size	CDR3 length	CDR3 protein	CDR3 DNA
NA	TRBV3-1/TRBV3-2	TRBJ1-5	once	17	CASSQDPPGRVGQPQHF	TGTGCCAGCAGCCAAGATCCCCCCGGGAGGGTAGGGCAGCCCCAGCATTTT
TRBD1	TRBV10-1	TRBJ1-2	NA	13	CASSVDRAGGYTF	TGCGCCAGCAGTGTGGACAGGGCGGGAGGCTACACCTTC
NA	TRBV5-5	TRBJ2-7	NA	14	CASSLTVTDYEQYF	TGTGCCAGCAGCTTGACTGTTACAGACTACGAGCAGTACTTC
NA	TRBV5-1	TRBJ1-3	NA	17	CASSLVFSSGSGNTIYF	TGCGCCAGCAGCTTGGTATTTTCGTCGGGCTCTGGAAACACCATATATTTT
TRBD1	TRBV5-6	TRBJ1-1	NA	16	CASSSTGQGMSTEAFF	TGTGCCAGCAGCTCTACGGGACAGGGGATGAGTACTGAAGCTTTCTTT
NA	TRBV6-6	TRBJ1-6	once	14	CASSYQGTNSPLHF	TGTGCCAGCAGTTACCAGGGAACTAATTCACCCCTCCACTTT
NA	TRBV6-5	TRBJ1-2	NA	13	CASSWSGDYGYTF	TGTGCCAGCAGCTGGAGCGGGGACTATGGCTACACCTTC
TRBD1	TRBV15	TRBJ1-3	NA	15	CATSRESGGGNTIYF	TGTGCCACCAGCAGAGAGTCAGGGGGTGGAAACACCATATATTTT
TRBD2	TRBV6-6	TRBJ2-7	NA	14	CASSRTSGPYEQYF	TGTGCCAGCAGTCGTACTAGCGGTCCCTACGAGCAGTACTTC
NA	TRBV2	TRBJ2-5	once	15	CASSGVQGYQETQYF	TGTGCCAGCAGTGGGGTCCAGGGATATCAAGAGACCCAGTACTTC
TRBD2	TRBV19	TRBJ2-2	NA	14	CASTGSGGTGELFF	TGTGCCAGTACCGGGAGCGGGGGCACCGGGGAGCTGTTTTTT
NA	TRBV20-1	TRBJ1-2	NA	11	CSASRSYGYTF	TGCAGTGCTAGTCGCAGCTATGGCTACACCTTC
NA	TRBV6-2/TRBV6-3	TRBJ2-7	NA	12	CASSYGAGEQYF	TGTGCCAGCAGTTACGGAGCGGGTGAGCAGTACTTC
NA	TRBV2	TRBJ1-4	NA	16	CASSEWGRGIGEKLFF	TGTGCCAGCAGTGAATGGGGCAGGGGAATTGGTGAAAAACTGTTTTTT
TRBD1	TRBV11-2	TRBJ1-6	NA	16	CASSFLYRDRDSPLHF	TGTGCCAGCAGCTTTCTATACCGGGACAGGGATTCACCCCTCCACTTT